The sequence of this TCR beta chain was determined in a study of CD8 T cells in Susac syndrome. Reverse transcription of 0.5 to 1 ug RNA was carried out with random hexamers. The TCR beta CDR3 was amplified by immunoSEQ multiplex PCR across 54 Vbeta, 13 Jbeta. One entry per CDR3 protein results from TCRdb running MiXCR on the immunoSEQ multiplex PCR reads. The repertoire includes some 26,000 distinct CDR3 sequences, 90% to 95% of them detected once, and about 0.27% sits in the top ten. This CDR3 is 14 amino acids long. Germline CDR1 is SQVTM and CDR2 is ANQGSEA. The V and J ends lost 3 bases and 8 bases respectively, with 19 bases between them. Bulk CD8+ and CD4+ cells came from magnetic negative isolation; CD8+ TEMRA by FACS.

The chain uses TRBV29-1 and TRBJ1-2; TRBD1 might be the D (6 bases). This receptor was identified in a human donor in good health. Source material: CD8+ T cells from PBMCs. The DNA of the CDR3 is TGCAGCGTTGAGTTGTCCGGGACATTTGGAGGCTACACCTTC. As protein: CSVELSGTFGGYTF. The full variable domain, in which reference TRBV29-1 and TRBJ1-2 provide the parts outside the CDR3, is SAVISQKPSRDICQRGTSLTIQCQVDSQVTMMFWYRQQPGQSLTLIATANQGSEATYESGFVIDKFPISRPNLTFSTLTVSNMSPEDSSIYLCSVELSGTFGGYTFGSGTRLTVV.